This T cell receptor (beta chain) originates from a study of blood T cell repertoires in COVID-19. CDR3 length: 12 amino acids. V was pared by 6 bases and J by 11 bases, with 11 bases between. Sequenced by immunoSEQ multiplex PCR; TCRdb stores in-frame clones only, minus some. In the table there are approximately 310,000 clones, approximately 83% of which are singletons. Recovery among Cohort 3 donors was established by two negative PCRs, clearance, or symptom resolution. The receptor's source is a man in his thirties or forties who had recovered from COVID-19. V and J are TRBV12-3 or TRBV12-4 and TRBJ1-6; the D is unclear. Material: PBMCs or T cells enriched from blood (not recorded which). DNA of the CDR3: TGTGCCAGCAGGTCTAATCAACCACCCCTCCACTTT. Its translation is CASRSNQPPLHF.